Listed below are T cell receptor beta chains from one sample, sequenced in a study of chemoradiotherapy in HPV16-positive cancers. Produced via immunoSEQ multiplex PCR; TCRdb's table is partial and in-frame only. This table has tens of thousands of clones, about 88% appearing once. Sequenced material: blood, taken from a patient who underwent chemoradiotherapy. The source is a human donor with HPV-associated anogenital cancer. The CDR3 runs from the conserved cysteine through the conserved F or W. A row's size may be missing; if present it is once, few, many or a size class.

TRBV11-3	TRBJ2-2	.	CASSLAFTGELFF
TRBV2	TRBJ1-1	.	CASSYMDRGGTEAFF
TRBV7-2	TRBJ2-3	.	CASARFSGGQGDTQYF
TRBV7-8	TRBJ1-5	.	CASSFTQGRVYGNQPQHF
TRBV5-8	TRBJ1-2	.	CASSLVSLNYGYTF
TRBV10-1	TRBJ1-1	.	CASKVELDTEAFF
TRBV7-8	TRBJ2-7	.	CASSLVDTSGSYEQYF
TRBV18	TRBJ2-6	.	CASSLQGSGANVLTF
TRBV29-1	TRBJ2-7	.	CSVGPSDGTYEQYF
TRBV7-2	TRBJ1-2	.	CASSQMGAGYGYTF
TRBV9	TRBJ2-3	.	CASSVGLHEKDTQYF
TRBV7-7	TRBJ2-5	.	CASSPLMGGPKETQYF
TRBV5-4	TRBJ2-7	once	CASSLEGVSSYEQYF
TRBV11-2	TRBJ2-6	.	CASSQDGGSGANVLTF
TRBV18	TRBJ1-3	.	CASSPQAGNTIYF
TRBV11-2	TRBJ2-7	once	CASSFSGDDREF
TRBV7-2	TRBJ2-1	.	CASSLEGTSKNEQFF
TRBV7-9	TRBJ2-2	.	CASSLAENTGELFF
TRBV10-3	TRBJ1-5	.	CAISGVGDGNQPQHF
TRBV4-1	TRBJ1-4	few	CASSQEDARTNEKLFF